Reported below is one T cell receptor (beta chain). Its specificity is not known. The sample is drawn from a study of T cells in Graves' hyperthyroidism and ophthalmopathy. There were TCR beta CDR3 regions amplified from RNA transcripts. Carried out on the TCR CDR3, a first-round RT-PCR used the HTBI primer set. MiXCR, run by TCRdb on the multiplex PCR reads, gives a single entry per CDR3 protein. Counted here are 500,000 to 650,000 distinct CDR3 sequences, 35% to 50% occurring once; the ten biggest clones make up around 44%. Study observations and caveats: The blood repertoire included most of the expanded thyroid clonotypes above 0.001. In the analysis, a 13 V-J model separated ophthalmopathy from stable hyperthyroidism.

V was shortened by 7 bases and J by 1 base, with 10 bases between the two germline ends. The length of the CDR3 is 13 residues. The germline CDR1 and CDR2 sequences are MDHEN and SYDVKM. Exclusion followed for patients with uncontrolled infection, other autoimmune disease, pregnancy or lactation. Thyroid ultrasound and orbital computed tomography, with clinical symptoms and serum thyroxine and TRAb, informed diagnoses. The sequence was obtained from an adult woman with Graves' disease, either hyperthyroidism or ophthalmopathy (not recorded which). J is TRBJ2-5 and V is TRBV28, with D perhaps given as TRBD1 or TRBD2 (6 bases each). Sequencing was performed on peripheral blood or thyroid tissue (not recorded which). The CDR3 region is CASTGGSQETQYF. CDR3 DNA sequence: TGTGCCAGCACCGGGGGCAGCCAAGAGACCCAGTACTTC.